This T cell receptor (beta chain) comes out of a study of Tregs in tolerant kidney transplant recipients. The germline CDR1 and CDR2 sequences are SGHVS and FQNEAQ. The V end lost 7 bases, the J end lost 4 bases, and 16 bases lay between the germline ends. This CDR3 comprises 14 residues. Turning to this clone: Its antigen is not identified.

Sequencing was performed with immunoSEQ multiplex PCR; in TCRdb, only in-frame clones are kept and a portion is missing. The data contain 25,000 to 35,000 clones, under 90% of them seen just once; the ten biggest clones take up around 2.3%. The sample was Tregs from blood cultured with allogeneic cells. V is TRBV7-8 and J is TRBJ1-1; no firm D call. The receptor was isolated from a human donor in good health. As DNA, the CDR3 is TGTGCCAGCATCGAAGCTCCTATGGGCACTGAAGCTTTCTTT. This gives the protein CASIEAPMGTEAFF.